This TCR beta chain stems from a study of T cell responses to AZD1222 COVID-19 vaccine (dated by TCRdb to about 2021). In the study overall: AZD1222 recipients with second doses at about 4 weeks or about 12 weeks were pooled, because spike-specific TCR depth and breadth did not differ between schedules. A total of around 240 trial participants underwent TCR sequencing, of whom 200 to 220 received two doses of AZD1222 and about 26 received two doses of the MenACWY control vaccine. Trial participants were enrolled by age into subgroups of 18-55, 56-69 and 70-plus years, and around 150, 29 and 61 TCR-sequenced participants, respectively, were included in these subgroups.

The junction shows trimming of 4 bases on V and 6 bases on J, plus 11 bases between the germline ends. Counted from cysteine to phenylalanine, this CDR3 has 14 amino acids. The retained sequence is limited to the CDR3, 42 bases, with the frame set at the first base. The germline V gene specifies SGHRS as CDR1 and YFSETQ as CDR2. The CDR3 regions of human TCRbeta chains were subjected to immunosequencing. On the study's bioinformatics: TCRs in the repertoires were matched against a reference library of SARS-CoV-2-specific TCRs that had been generated with the MIRA antigen-specificity platform. Breadth was defined as the fraction of unique TCRs that were SARS-CoV-2-associated, and depth was defined as the fraction of total T cells that were SARS-CoV-2-associated. Each spike-specific TCR was assigned to its reactive spike region and to a CD4 or CD8 class using the MIRA data. Log10-transformed breadth and depth values were compared by one-way ANOVA with Sidak's multiple comparisons tests. TCRdb provides this immuneACCESS table in a form limited to in-frame rearrangements. Some clones are lacking; in checked studies, under half of them reflect an unresolved V gene, and why the rest are absent is not known. The V and J calls and clone size come from that table; D and trimming were worked out from the DNA. The sample table records more than 110,000 clones; roughly nine tenths of these occur just once. 2.5% to 4% of the sample is taken by the ten largest.

This clone was counted between two and nine times. Its antigen remains undetermined. No base quality information exists; no much larger clone differs at one position. Overall study outcomes, separate from this receptor: Reportedly, close to half of the unique spike-specific TCRs recognized epitopes lying outside the regions that are mutated in the B.1.351 and B.1.1.7 variants. Conclusions about previously exposed vaccinees are limited, since just a handful of AZD1222 recipients were seropositive for SARS-CoV-2 at baseline. Because no samples from the day 14 peak response were available, repertoires could be characterized only after the peak T cell response. In the small 56-69-year group, the increase in depth fell short of significance, most likely because of low power. Participants were mostly white British and included more females than males, and it was suggested by the authors that clonal diversity may have been underestimated. After two AZD1222 doses, spike-specific TCR breadth and depth were significantly higher than at day 0 and than in MenACWY recipients. CD4 TCRs associated with the vaccine covered the entire spike protein, and the dominant responses were in regions 160-218 and 743-854.

This specimen's time point label, interpreted: baseline before first vaccination. Vaccinee samples were obtained from the UK trials COV001 and COV002, which included a single-blind randomized controlled phase 2/3 trial of AZD1222 (ChAdOx1 nCoV-19) in healthy adults. Trial participant PBMC samples were collected at day 0 and day 28 after the second dose for TCRbeta chain sequencing. The chain is encoded by TRBV5-1 joined to TRBJ1-6; the D gene is possibly TRBD1, with 6 bases matching. The sequenced sample was peripheral blood, obtained on day 0 of AZD1222 vaccination. This clonotype was obtained from an adult in good health. The CDR3 loop reads CASSAGQSNSPLHF. The nucleotide sequence reads as follows: TGCGCCAGCAGCGCCGGACAGTCTAATTCACCCCTCCACTTT.